Below are 22 T cell receptor beta chains sequenced from a single sample in a study of beta chain features in type 1 diabetes. Expressed TCRB transcripts were sequenced because the isolated RNA had all been reverse transcribed beforehand. The assay was immunoSEQ multiplex PCR, and TCRdb's table has in-frame clones only and misses some. This sample has 900,000 or so clones; roughly 15% occur once, and the top ten carry about 0.02%. Sequencing was carried out using naive CD4+ T cells from blood. The receptors shown here come from a woman between 18 and 30 years old in good health.

This clone occurred a few times. This rearrangement joins TRBV28 to TRBJ2-7; D could derive from TRBD1 or TRBD2 (6 bases each). The CDR3 is made up of 12 amino acids. Germline values: CDR1 MDHEN, CDR2 SYDVKM. With 3 bases removed from V and 9 bases from J, the gap between germline ends came to 12 bases. CDR3 sequence (DNA): TGTGCCAGCAGTTTTTCGGGGGCGGGGCAGTACTTC. Translated: CASSFSGAGQYF. The whole variable domain, filled in from reference TRBV28 and TRBJ2-7, reads DVKVTQSSRYLVKRTGEKVFLECVQDMDHENMFWYRQDPGLGLRLIYFSYDVKMKEKGDIPEGYSVSREKKERFSLILESASTNQTSMYLCASSFSGAGQYFGPGTRLTVT.

The genes are TRBV2 and TRBJ1-3, with 8 bases lining up with TRBD1. CDR1 and CDR2 (germline): SNHLY, FYNNEI. The CDR3 sequence is 15 residues long. After removal of 4 bases from V and 5 bases from J, the junction contained 7 bases not matched to a gene. CDR3 region: CASSGQGRGRNTIYF. The CDR3 DNA follows: TGTGCCAGCAGTGGACAGGGGCGAGGGAGAAACACCATATATTTT.

Points on this clone: Distinct nucleotide sequences in the sample also encode this CDR3. The CDR3 sequence is CASSQGQETQYF. The CDR3 region has the DNA TGTGCCAGCAGCCAAGGACAAGAGACCCAGTACTTC. This chain uses TRBV5-4 with TRBJ2-5, with no clear D. The V gene's germline CDR1 is SGHNT and CDR2 YYREEE (reference sequence). V was cut by 4 bases and J by 2 bases, with 6 bases left in between. CDR3 length: 12 residues.

This clone was observed a few times. The chain recombines TRBV19 with TRBJ1-5; a weak D match, TRBD1 (6 bases). The CDR3 has 16 amino acids. Germline CDR1 and CDR2: LNHDA and SQIVND (reference sequence). V was trimmed by 7 bases and J by 5 bases, leaving 21 bases between them. CDR3 region: CASMQRQGSRDQPQHF. The CDR3 DNA sequence: TGTGCCAGTATGCAGCGCCAGGGGAGTAGGGATCAGCCCCAGCATTTT.

The chain carries TRBV5-4 and TRBJ2-7, with D hard to call. Germline V gene sequence: CDR1 SGHNT, CDR2 YYREEE (reference sequence). The CDR3 extends over 13 amino acids. V was clipped by 4 bases and J by 2 bases, with 10 bases between them. The CDR3 DNA is TGTGCCAGCAGCACGGACCCGACCTACGAGCAGTACTTC. It translates to CASSTDPTYEQYF.

The chain joins TRBV5-4 to TRBJ1-1; the match to TRBD1 covers 10 bases. J lost 0 bases, V lost 3 bases, and 8 bases had no gene match. Germline CDR1 is SGHNT and CDR2 is YYREEE (reference sequence). The CDR3 runs 17 residues. In DNA, the CDR3 is TGTGCCAGCAGCTCGAGGACAGGGGGGACGCTGAACACTGAAGCTTTCTTT. It codes for CASSSRTGGTLNTEAFF.

V is TRBV6-5 and J is TRBJ2-3; no clear D. V gave up 8 bases and J gave up 2 bases, with 17 bases separating them. Germline loops: CDR1 MNHEY, CDR2 SVGAGI. The CDR3 spans 15 residues. The CDR3 DNA follows: TGTGCCAGCCGACGTGGGCCAGGAATCACAGATACGCAGTATTTT. Amino acid sequence: CASRRGPGITDTQYF.

V usage is TRBV2 and J usage is TRBJ1-5; possibly TRBD1 for D (6 bases). The V end was cut by 5 bases, the J end by 0 bases, with 17 bases between. Germline-derived CDR1 and CDR2 are SNHLY and FYNNEI. The CDR3 loop spans 17 amino acids. Written as DNA, the CDR3 is TGTGCCAGCAGTAAGGGACATCAACTTTATAGCAATCAGCCCCAGCATTTT. Translated: CASSKGHQLYSNQPQHF.

The chain joins TRBV2 to TRBJ2-1; TRBD1 might be the D (5 bases). Germline V gene data show CDR1 as SNHLY and CDR2 as FYNNEI. The V end was cut by 5 bases, the J end by 5 bases, with 13 bases between. The CDR3 consists of 14 residues. The CDR3 DNA reads as TGTGCCAGCAGTCCAAGGACACAAGACAATGAGCAGTTCTTC. It is translated as CASSPRTQDNEQFF.

V is TRBV15 and J is TRBJ1-2; 10 positions match TRBD1. The trim removed 3 bases at V and 3 bases at J, leaving 4 bases unmatched. The CDR3 consists of 15 residues. Germline CDR1 and CDR2: LNHNV and YYDKDF (reference sequence). The CDR3 region is CATSRDRGNDYGYTF. CDR3 nucleotide sequence: TGTGCCACCAGCAGGGACAGGGGGAACGACTATGGCTACACCTTC.

This chain uses TRBV4-2 with TRBJ1-5; 7 bases are a match to TRBD1. This CDR3 spans 18 amino acids. V dropped 5 bases and J dropped 0; count of bases not matched to a gene: 13. Germline assignment: CDR1 LGHNA and CDR2 YNFKEQ. The CDR3 nucleotides are TGTGCCAGCAGCGAAGCCGACACAGGGGCGCCTAGCAATCAGCCCCAGCATTTT. Amino acid sequence: CASSEADTGAPSNQPQHF.

The chain joins TRBV19 to TRBJ2-2; 7 nucleotides line up with TRBD1. The CDR3 loop spans 16 amino acids. The V gene end was trimmed by 10 bases and the J gene end by 0 bases; junction bases not matched to a gene: 11. Germline lookup yields CDR1 LNHDA and CDR2 SQIVND (reference sequence). CDR3 sequence: CAKPTGAFSNTGELFF. Here the CDR3 DNA reads TGTGCCAAACCTACAGGGGCTTTTTCGAACACCGGGGAGCTGTTTTTT.

The sample holds a few counts of this clone. The rearrangement links TRBV6-6 to TRBJ2-3, with D maybe TRBD1 (6 bases). V lost 8 bases and J lost 3, with 12 bases in between. The germline V gene has CDR1 MNHNY and CDR2 SVGAGI (reference sequence). The CDR3 has 13 amino acids. Here the CDR3 reads CASGGGRTDTQYF. CDR3 nucleotide sequence: TGTGCCAGCGGTGGGGGCAGAACAGATACGCAGTATTTT.

This clone turned up a few times. The gene calls are TRBV27 and TRBJ1-2; 11 positions match TRBD1. V gave up 6 bases and J gave up 4 bases; unmatched junction bases: 13. Germline V gene data show CDR1 as MNHEY and CDR2 as SMNVEV (reference sequence). The CDR3 contains 17 residues. The CDR3 coding sequence is TGTGCCAGCAGCATGGCGCCCGGGACAGGGGGTGGCTATGGCTACACCTTC. Protein sequence: CASSMAPGTGGGYGYTF.

The chain uses TRBV7-2 and TRBJ2-3; 8 positions agree with TRBD1. This CDR3 is built from 16 residues. V lost 5 bases and J lost 0; bases outside the gene matches: 7. Germline values: CDR1 SGHTA, CDR2 FQGNSA. CDR3 DNA: TGTGCCAGCAGCCCCCGGACAGGGACTAGCACAGATACGCAGTATTTT. Translation gives CASSPRTGTSTDTQYF.

This chain links TRBV28 with TRBJ1-2; 7 bases agree with TRBD1. The germline gives CDR1 MDHEN, CDR2 SYDVKM. CDR3 length: 15 amino acids. With V trimmed by 7 bases and J by 4 bases, 12 bases remained unmatched. CDR3 sequence reads: CASTPPHQGGYGYTF. In DNA form, the CDR3 reads TGTGCCAGCACCCCTCCACACCAGGGGGGCTATGGCTACACCTTC.

Concerning this clone itself: One junction end does not reproduce the germline sequence, and a read error may be involved. This chain links TRBV7-7 with TRBJ2-5; D unclear. The CDR3 runs 15 residues. Germline CDR1 SSHAT, CDR2 FNYEAQ (reference sequence). The CDR3, as DNA: TGTGCTAGCAGCTTAGCCGGAGCTACTCAAGAGACCCAGTACTTC. It is translated as CASSLAGATQETQYF.

This chain connects TRBV28 to TRBJ1-3; unclear D gene. The CDR3 has 14 residues. With 2 bases removed from V and 1 base from J, the gap between germline ends came to 6 bases. Germline-derived CDR1 and CDR2 are MDHEN and SYDVKM. The CDR3 sequence: CASSLPGSGNTIYF. The CDR3 DNA reads TGTGCCAGCAGTTTACCCGGGTCTGGAAACACCATATATTTT.

The chain is built from TRBV6-1 and TRBJ2-1; 10 bases agree with TRBD2. J gave up 3 bases and V 9 bases, and 8 bases lay outside the gene matches. The CDR3 runs 15 residues. From germline, CDR1 is MNHNS and CDR2 SASEGT. The CDR3 protein is CASAWTSGYYNEQFF. As DNA, the CDR3 is TGTGCCAGTGCTTGGACTAGCGGATACTACAATGAGCAGTTCTTC.

This clone was counted between two and nine times. The chain couples TRBV18 to TRBJ2-1; D is uncertain. The CDR3 consists of 11 residues. The V end lost 3 bases, the J end lost 9 bases, and 6 bases lay between the germline ends. CDR1 KGHSH and CDR2 LQKENI come from the germline V gene. CDR3 loop: CASSPGTEQFF. CDR3 sequence (DNA): TGTGCCAGCTCACCTGGTACTGAGCAGTTCTTC. The full variable domain, its missing parts supplied by reference TRBV18 and TRBJ2-1, is NAGVMQNPRHLVRRRGQEARLRCSPMKGHSHVYWYRQLPEEGLKFMVYLQKENIIDESGMPKERFSAEFPKEGPSILRIQQVVRGDSAAYFCASSPGTEQFFGPGTRLTVL.

This clone was seen a handful of times. V is TRBV7-8 and J is TRBJ2-3; tentatively, D is TRBD1 or TRBD2 (6 bases each). The V gene's germline CDR1 is SGHVS and CDR2 FQNEAQ. Trimming shortened V by 6 bases and J by 3 bases, and 16 bases separated the two germline ends. The CDR3 extends over 15 amino acids. The CDR3, as DNA: TGTGCCAGCAGTCGCCCGGGGGCCCTAACAGATACGCAGTATTTT. Translation gives CASSRPGALTDTQYF.

This clone came up a few times. This chain joins TRBV4-1 and TRBJ1-5, with TRBD1 identical over 7 bases. CDR1 MGHRA and CDR2 YSYEKL come from the germline V gene. The junction had 7 bases not matched to a gene; V was cut back by 5 bases and J by 3 bases. CDR3 length equals 15 residues. This CDR3 is CASSEMGQSNQPQHF. The CDR3, as DNA: TGCGCCAGCAGCGAGATGGGACAGTCCAATCAGCCCCAGCATTTT.